The 31 T cell receptor beta chains below all came from one sample that was sequenced in a study of regulatory T cells in long-lasting Graves disease. Libraries of TCR beta came from iRepertoire HTBI primers plus Arm-PCR of CDR3 regions. Each CDR3 protein is one row after TCRdb ran MiXCR on the multiplex PCR reads. The data hold 410,000 or so distinct CDR3 sequences, with 15% observed a single time. The sample's time point: newly diagnosed GD, antithyroid drugs for less than 3 months. PBMC-extracted RNA yielded the TCR library. The same specimen was also included in a second study, on T cells in Graves' hyperthyroidism and ophthalmopathy.

This specimen was peripheral blood mononuclear cells (PBMCs), taken at new diagnosis, from a patient treated with antithyroid drugs. The receptors originated from a woman aged 30 to 39 with Graves disease.

On this clonotype itself: A far more abundant clone sits one base away, making this likely a read error. The V call is TRBV28, the J call TRBJ2-7; 8 bases are shared with TRBD1. The CDR3 loop spans 15 amino acids. The trim removed 5 bases at V and 2 bases at J, leaving 8 bases unmatched. Germline CDR1 and CDR2: MDHEN and SYDVKM. CDR3 protein: CASSPDRGMTYEQYF. The CDR3 coding sequence is TGTGCCAGCAGTCCTGACAGGGGAATGACCTACGAGCAGTACTTC.

This clonotype was seen repeatedly, ten times or more. The chain combines TRBV20-1 with TRBJ2-1; TRBD2 matches 8 bases. The CDR3 loop spans 14 amino acids. CDR1 is DFQATT and CDR2 is SNEGSKA in the germline V gene (reference sequence). The V gene end was trimmed by 5 bases and the J gene end by 6 bases; junction bases not matched to a gene: 9. CDR3 in DNA: TGCAGTGCTCTAGCTAGCGGGTGGACCAATGAGCAGTTCTTC. Translation: CSALASGWTNEQFF.

There are many counts of this clonotype. The CDR3 sequence is CASSPDAGGNQPQHF. In DNA form, the CDR3 reads TGCGCCAGCAGCCCGGATGCGGGCGGGAATCAGCCCCAGCATTTT. The rearrangement joins TRBV5-1 to TRBJ1-5; D not certain. Trimming removed 4 bases from V and 4 bases from J, with 15 bases in between. The germline V gene encodes CDR1 SGHRS and CDR2 YFSETQ. This CDR3 has 15 amino acids.

This clonotype was detected many times. One junction end does not reproduce the germline sequence, and a read error may be involved. The chain has TRBV7-8 and TRBJ2-7, with 8 bases matching TRBD2. The CDR3 is 11 amino acids. Germline values: CDR1 SGHVS, CDR2 FQNEAQ. CDR3 region: CASSFGREVGF. DNA of the CDR3: TGTGCCAGCAGCTTCGGGCGGGAGGTCGGTTTC.

There are many counts of this clonotype. The chain has TRBV20-1 and TRBJ2-1; 11 positions agree with TRBD2. V gave up 6 bases and J gave up 6 bases; unmatched junction bases: 4. The CDR3 spans 13 residues. Germline loops: CDR1 DFQATT, CDR2 SNEGSKA (reference sequence). This CDR3 is CSAVAGGGNEQFF. Here the CDR3 DNA reads TGCAGTGCAGTAGCGGGAGGGGGCAATGAGCAGTTCTTC.

This clonotype was seen ten or more times. The V and J genes are TRBV11-2 and TRBJ2-1; TRBD2 aligns across 7 bases. Germline V CDR1 and CDR2: SGHAT, FQNNGV. The CDR3 totals 15 residues. V shed 4 bases and J 3 bases; nucleotides not matched to a gene: 6. CDR3 DNA: TGTGCCAGCAGCTCCTTAGCGGGCCACTACAATGAGCAGTTCTTC. Protein: CASSSLAGHYNEQFF.

The sample holds a few counts of this clonotype. The rearrangement joins TRBV20-1 to TRBJ1-5; D uncertain. This CDR3 has 14 residues. Trimming cost V 3 bases and J 2 bases, with 11 bases left between them. The germline V gene encodes CDR1 DFQATT and CDR2 SNEGSKA (reference sequence). This CDR3 is CSARGASGNQPQHF. The CDR3 DNA sequence: TGCAGTGCTAGGGGCGCCTCGGGCAATCAGCCCCAGCATTTT.

In its sample, this clonotype was seen a few times. The chain links TRBV6-2 or TRBV6-3 to TRBJ1-3; D unresolved. The CDR3 runs to 15 residues. V was pared by 0 bases and J by 0 bases, with 6 bases between. From germline, CDR1 is MNHEY and CDR2 SVGEGT. CDR3 sequence: CASSYSFNSGNTIYF. CDR3 nucleotides: TGTGCCAGCAGTTACTCTTTTAACTCTGGAAACACCATATATTTT.

This clonotype was observed many times. V and J are TRBV11-3 and TRBJ2-3, with D maybe TRBD1 (9 bases). Trimming took off 4 bases at V and 0 bases at J, with 20 bases between the two ends. This CDR3 has 18 amino acids. The germline V gene has CDR1 SGHNT and CDR2 YENEEA. For the CDR3, the DNA is TGTGCCAGCAGCTCTCGGGAGGGACAGGGAACTAGCACAGATACGCAGTATTTT. Protein: CASSSREGQGTSTDTQYF.

The rearrangement uses TRBV7-9 and TRBJ1-4, with D unresolved. Trimming shortened V by 3 bases and J by 5 bases, and 19 bases separated the two germline ends. In germline, CDR1 is SEHNR, CDR2 FQNEAQ (reference sequence). This CDR3 is 17 amino acids long. The CDR3 here is CASSFGVLRERNEKLFF. The DNA for the CDR3 is TGTGCCAGCAGCTTTGGGGTGCTCCGAGAGAGGAATGAAAAACTGTTTTTT.

The chain has TRBV20-1 and TRBJ2-1; 7 bases agree with TRBD1. The CDR3 has 16 amino acids. V dropped 4 bases and J dropped 4; count of bases not matched to a gene: 13. Germline V lookup: CDR1 DFQATT, CDR2 SNEGSKA (reference sequence). The CDR3 loop is CSATSRDSNFYNEQFF. The CDR3, as DNA: TGCAGTGCTACGAGCAGGGACAGTAACTTTTACAATGAGCAGTTCTTC.

Comments on this clonotype: Compared with germline, one end of the junction differs, possibly owing to a read error. J is TRBJ2-1 and V is TRBV7-8; 9 positions match TRBD2. Germline V lookup: CDR1 SGHVS, CDR2 FQNEAQ. The CDR3 is 17 residues long. CDR3 sequence reads: CASSPGASGMVYDEQFF. The CDR3, as DNA: TGTGCCAGCAGCCCCGGGGCTAGCGGGATGGTCTACGATGAGCAGTTCTTC.

The table lists this clonotype with many counts. V usage is TRBV5-1 and J usage is TRBJ1-3; possible D gene TRBD1, 5 bases. Trimming shortened V by 1 base and J by 4 bases, and 6 bases separated the two germline ends. Germline CDR1 reads SGHRS; CDR2 reads YFSETQ. The CDR3 consists of 13 residues. The CDR3 DNA reads TGCGCCAGCAGCTTGAACAGGGGAAACACCATATATTTT. This gives the protein CASSLNRGNTIYF.

This clonotype was recorded many times. The chain combines TRBV11-1 with TRBJ2-1, with a tentative D call TRBD1 (6 bases). V lost 2 bases and J 8 bases, leaving 13 bases between the germline ends. The germline CDR1 and CDR2 sequences are SGHAT and FQDESV (reference sequence). This CDR3 contains 14 residues. CDR3 in amino acids: CASSLNRDSDEQFF. The DNA of the CDR3 is TGTGCCAGCAGCTTAAACAGGGATTCTGATGAGCAGTTCTTC.

This clonotype showed up many times. This chain uses TRBV13 with TRBJ2-7; 10 bases are a match to TRBD2. The V segment lost 8 bases and the J segment 3 bases; nucleotides outside the gene matches: 13. Per the germline V gene, CDR1 is PRHDT and CDR2 is FYEKMQ (reference sequence). CDR3 length equals 16 residues. The CDR3 protein is CASRSTGTSAYYEQYF. CDR3 coding DNA: TGTGCCAGCCGTTCAACCGGGACTAGCGCTTACTACGAGCAGTACTTC.

This clonotype showed up many times. The chain has TRBV7-3 and TRBJ2-5; D may be TRBD1 (6 bases). Germline values: CDR1 SGHTA, CDR2 FQGTGA. The CDR3 runs to 16 residues. Deletions cut 3 bases from V and 0 bases from J, with 14 bases between. CDR3 nucleotide sequence: TGTGCCAGCAGCTTCCAGGGACATCCGAACCAAGAGACCCAGTACTTC. Amino acid sequence: CASSFQGHPNQETQYF. The full variable domain, completed using reference TRBV7-3 and TRBJ2-5, is GAGVSQTPSNKVTEKGKYVELRCDPISGHTALYWYRQSLGQGPEFLIYFQGTGAADDSGLPNDRFFAVRPEGSVSTLKIQRTERGDSAVYLCASSFQGHPNQETQYFGPGTRLLVL.

The chain uses TRBV12-3 or TRBV12-4 and TRBJ1-1, with D perhaps matching TRBD1 (5 bases). This CDR3 has 15 residues. V was pared by 6 bases and J by 4 bases, with 18 bases between. The CDR3, as DNA: TGTGCCAGCAGCCTCGGGGGTATAAGGCGCACTGAAGCTTTCTTT. This encodes CASSLGGIRRTEAFF.

This clonotype turned up a few times. V gene TRBV9 combines with J gene TRBJ2-2; D is unresolved. V was shortened by 7 bases and J by 2 bases, with 9 bases between the two germline ends. In germline, CDR1 is SGDLS, CDR2 YYNGEE. This CDR3 is 13 amino acids long. The CDR3 spells CASGRHNTGELFF. CDR3 nucleotide sequence: TGTGCCAGCGGCAGGCACAACACCGGGGAGCTGTTTTTT. Full variable domain (missing parts from reference TRBV9 and TRBJ2-2): DSGVTQTPKHLITATGQRVTLRCSPRSGDLSVYWYQQSLDQGLQFLIQYYNGEERAKGNILERFSAQQFPDLHSELNLSSLELGDSALYFCASGRHNTGELFFGEGSRLTVL.

This clonotype was observed a handful of times. The chain links TRBV29-1 to TRBJ1-1, with D uncertain. Trimming left V 3 bases short and J 4 bases short, with 6 bases between. CDR1 and CDR2 (germline): SQVTM, ANQGSEA. The CDR3 runs 11 residues. In nucleotides, the CDR3 is TGCAGCGTTGATATGGGCACTGAAGCTTTCTTT. Protein product: CSVDMGTEAFF.

In its sample, this clonotype was seen a few times. The J gene is TRBJ2-1, the V gene TRBV5-4; TRBD2 agrees at 10 bases. Germline V gene sequence: CDR1 SGHNT, CDR2 YYREEE (reference sequence). The CDR3 consists of 16 residues. Germline trimming cut 2 bases from V and 3 bases from J; bases unmatched to any gene: 5. CDR3 nucleotides: TGTGCCAGCAGCTTACGGACTAGCGGAGACTACAATGAGCAGTTCTTC. Translating gives CASSLRTSGDYNEQFF.

Many counts were recorded for this clonotype. The V call is TRBV15, the J call TRBJ2-1; D is ambiguous. The V gene's germline CDR1 is LNHNV and CDR2 YYDKDF (reference sequence). Trimming shortened V by 0 bases and J by 8 bases, and 11 bases separated the two germline ends. This CDR3 has 14 residues. DNA of the CDR3: TGTGCCACCAGCAGAGACACTACAAATGATGAGCAGTTCTTC. This sequence encodes CATSRDTTNDEQFF.

This clonotype appeared a few times. This rearrangement joins TRBV24-1 to TRBJ2-2; 8 nucleotides match TRBD1. CDR1 KGHDR and CDR2 SFDVKD come from the germline V gene. After removal of 9 bases from V and 4 bases from J, the junction contained 12 bases not matched to a gene. The CDR3 contains 16 residues. CDR3 protein: CATSTASGGFTGELFF. In nucleotides, the CDR3 is TGTGCCACCTCTACCGCCTCAGGGGGCTTCACCGGGGAGCTGTTTTTT.

This clonotype has a handful of counts. This chain joins TRBV30 and TRBJ1-2; D remains ambiguous. With 2 bases removed from V and 7 bases from J, the gap between germline ends came to 11 bases. This CDR3 contains 12 residues. Germline values: CDR1 GTSNPN, CDR2 SVGIG (reference sequence). CDR3 in amino acids: CAWSRGTVGYTF. For the CDR3, the DNA is TGTGCCTGGAGTCGAGGTACGGTTGGCTACACCTTC. Full variable domain (remainder filled in from reference TRBV30 and TRBJ1-2): SQTIHQWPATLVQPVGSPLSLECTVEGTSNPNLYWYRQAAGRGLQLLFYSVGIGQISSEVPQNLSASRPQDRQFILSSKKLLLSDSGFYLCAWSRGTVGYTFGSGTRLTVV.

This clonotype was seen ten or more times. The V call is TRBV3-1, the J call TRBJ2-3, with D uncertain. This CDR3 has 14 residues. Germline assignment: CDR1 LGHDT and CDR2 YNNKEL (reference sequence). V was shortened by 1 base and J by 14 bases, with 19 bases between the two germline ends. The CDR3 here is CASSQGAWQLEPYF. The CDR3 DNA is TGTGCCAGCAGCCAAGGAGCGTGGCAGCTTGAGCCGTATTTT.

This clonotype was detected ten times or more. The chain has TRBV3-1 and TRBJ2-3; the match to TRBD2 covers 8 bases. V lost 2 bases and J lost 5; bases outside the gene matches: 3. CDR3 length: 14 amino acids. Germline CDR1 reads LGHDT; CDR2 reads YNNKEL (reference sequence). CDR3 sequence: CASSQLLAVDTQYF. The DNA for the CDR3 is TGTGCCAGCAGCCAATTACTAGCGGTAGATACGCAGTATTTT.

A few counts support this clonotype. CDR3 in DNA: TGTGCCACCAGTGATTATGGGACACCCGAGAACACTGAAGCTTTCTTT. Translation gives CATSDYGTPENTEAFF. J is TRBJ1-1 and V is TRBV24-1, with D possibly matching TRBD1 (6 bases). The V gene lost 2 bases and the J gene lost 1 base, with 13 bases spanning the gap. CDR1 and CDR2 (germline): KGHDR, SFDVKD. The length of the CDR3 is 16 residues.

This clonotype was detected ten times or more. The genes are TRBV30 and TRBJ1-1, with D maybe TRBD1 (6 bases). Germline-derived CDR1 and CDR2 are GTSNPN and SVGIG (reference sequence). CDR3 length: 13 residues. V dropped 2 bases and J dropped 4 bases, with 11 bases sitting between them. The CDR3 loop is CAWSPSGVTEAFF. In DNA form, the CDR3 reads TGTGCCTGGAGTCCTTCAGGGGTCACTGAAGCTTTCTTT.

The genes are TRBV5-4 and TRBJ2-5, with 9 bases aligning to TRBD2. Germline CDR1 reads SGHNT; CDR2 reads YYREEE (reference sequence). V gave up 4 bases and J gave up 3 bases; unmatched junction bases: 10. This CDR3 has 16 residues. The chain's CDR3 is CASSRGGLAGEETQYF. CDR3 DNA: TGTGCCAGCAGCCGGGGCGGCTTAGCGGGAGAAGAGACCCAGTACTTC. The variable domain in full, with the rest retrieved from reference TRBV5-4 and TRBJ2-5, is ETGVTQSPTHLIKTRGQQVTLRCSSQSGHNTVSWYQQALGQGPQFIFQYYREEENGRGNFPPRFSGLQFPNYSSELNVNALELDDSALYLCASSRGGLAGEETQYFGPGTRLLVL.

This clonotype came up many times. This sequence joins TRBV6-5 and TRBJ2-3, with a possible D match to TRBD1 (6 bases). Germline assignment: CDR1 MNHEY and CDR2 SVGAGI. V lost 3 bases and J 1 base, leaving 17 bases between the germline ends. The CDR3 extends over 17 amino acids. The DNA of the CDR3 is TGTGCCAGCAGTTATCTGCGGACAGCAGTTGGCACAGATACGCAGTATTTT. Translated, it gives CASSYLRTAVGTDTQYF.

This clonotype was observed many times. The chain uses TRBV3-1 and TRBJ1-1, with D possibly TRBD1 on 6 matching bases. Per germline, CDR1 LGHDT and CDR2 YNNKEL (reference sequence). V dropped 1 base and J dropped 7 bases, with 7 bases sitting between them. This CDR3 spans 12 amino acids. CDR3 in amino acids: CASSQARGEAFF. CDR3 in DNA: TGTGCCAGCAGCCAAGCCAGGGGTGAAGCTTTCTTT.

This clonotype was seen many times. V usage is TRBV3-1 and J usage is TRBJ1-4, with D hard to call. Deletions cut 0 bases from V and 11 bases from J, with 13 bases between. CDR1 is LGHDT, CDR2 YNNKEL, per germline (reference sequence). This CDR3 contains 14 residues. CDR3: CASSQDSPGRKLFF. Here the CDR3 DNA reads TGTGCCAGCAGCCAAGATTCCCCCGGGCGGAAACTGTTTTTT.